The 3 T cell receptor beta chains below were found in one sample sequenced in a study of cytomegalovirus exposure and HLA in healthy donors. A multiplex PCR was run with 60 Vbeta primers and 13 Jbeta primers. Some clones are missing from TCRdb's copy, which holds only in-frame ones; the method was immunoSEQ multiplex PCR. The table lists 200,000 to 250,000 clones, approximately 79% of them singletons. The sample consisted of PBMCs. Receptors were obtained from a girl aged 2 to 10 in good health and CMV-seronegative.

The V gene is TRBV6-1, the J gene TRBJ2-1; 8 bases map to TRBD2. The CDR3 sequence is 16 residues long. V gave up 4 bases and J gave up 2 bases; unmatched junction bases: 7. Germline V CDR1 and CDR2: MNHNS, SASEGT. CDR3 sequence reads: CASSGGAGDPYNEQFF. CDR3 sequence (DNA): TGTGCCAGCAGTGGGGGAGCGGGGGATCCCTACAATGAGCAGTTCTTC.

The chain combines TRBV2 with TRBJ2-3; the D gene is possibly TRBD2 (5 bases). The CDR3 has 13 amino acids. V shed 4 bases and J shed 2 bases, with 7 bases lying between them. Per germline, CDR1 SNHLY and CDR2 FYNNEI. The CDR3 spells CASSGLTTDTQYF. The CDR3 DNA is TGTGCCAGCAGTGGACTAACCACAGATACGCAGTATTTT.

The chain couples TRBV27 to TRBJ1-1; possibly TRBD1 for D (5 bases). This CDR3 comprises 14 residues. With 5 bases removed from V and 5 bases from J, the gap between germline ends came to 15 bases. Germline loops: CDR1 MNHEY, CDR2 SMNVEV (reference sequence). CDR3: CASSVGTGGTEAFF. CDR3 in DNA: TGTGCCAGCAGTGTGGGCACGGGGGGAACTGAAGCTTTCTTT.